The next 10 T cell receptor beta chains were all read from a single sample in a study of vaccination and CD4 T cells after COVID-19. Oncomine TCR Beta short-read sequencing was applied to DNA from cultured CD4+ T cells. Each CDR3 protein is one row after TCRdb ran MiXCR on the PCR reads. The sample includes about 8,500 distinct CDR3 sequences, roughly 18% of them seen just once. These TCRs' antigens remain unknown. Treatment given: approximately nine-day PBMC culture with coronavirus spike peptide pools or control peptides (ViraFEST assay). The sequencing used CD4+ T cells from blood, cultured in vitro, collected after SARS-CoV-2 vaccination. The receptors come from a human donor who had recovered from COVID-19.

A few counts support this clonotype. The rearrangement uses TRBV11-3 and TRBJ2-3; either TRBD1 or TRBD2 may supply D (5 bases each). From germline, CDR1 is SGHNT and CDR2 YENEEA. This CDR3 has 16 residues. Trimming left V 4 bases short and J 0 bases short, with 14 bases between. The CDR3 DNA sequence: TGTGCCAGCAGCTGGGGGTCGTGGACTAGCACAGATACGCAGTATTTT. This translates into CASSWGSWTSTDTQYF.

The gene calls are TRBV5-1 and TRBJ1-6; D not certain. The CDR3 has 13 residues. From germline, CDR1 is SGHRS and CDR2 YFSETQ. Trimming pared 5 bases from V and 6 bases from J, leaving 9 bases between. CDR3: CASRNDPNSPLHF. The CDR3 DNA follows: TGCGCCAGCAGGAACGACCCTAATTCACCCCTCCACTTT.

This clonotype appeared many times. The CDR3 reads CASSLRTGWNTEAFF. The CDR3 region has the DNA TGTGCCAGCAGCCTCCGGACAGGGTGGAACACTGAAGCTTTCTTT. This chain links TRBV7-9 with TRBJ1-1, with TRBD1 identical over 8 bases. Trimming took 5 bases from V and 1 from J; bases not matched to a gene: 6. Germline V gene data show CDR1 as SEHNR and CDR2 as FQNEAQ (reference sequence). The CDR3 sequence is 15 residues long. The full variable domain, its missing parts supplied by reference TRBV7-9 and TRBJ1-1, is DTGVSQNPRHKITKRGQNVTFRCDPISEHNRLYWYRQTLGQGPEFLTYFQNEAQLEKSRLLSDRFSAERPKGSFSTLEIQRTEQGDSAMYLCASSLRTGWNTEAFFGQGTRLTVV.

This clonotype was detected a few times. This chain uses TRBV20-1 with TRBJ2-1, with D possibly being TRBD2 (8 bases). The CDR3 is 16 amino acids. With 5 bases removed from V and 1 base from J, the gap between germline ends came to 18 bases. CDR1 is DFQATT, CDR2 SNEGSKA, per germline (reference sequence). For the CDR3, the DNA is TGCAGTGCTGAGGGGGCCACTAGCGGATCCTACAATGAGCAGTTCTTC. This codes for CSAEGATSGSYNEQFF.

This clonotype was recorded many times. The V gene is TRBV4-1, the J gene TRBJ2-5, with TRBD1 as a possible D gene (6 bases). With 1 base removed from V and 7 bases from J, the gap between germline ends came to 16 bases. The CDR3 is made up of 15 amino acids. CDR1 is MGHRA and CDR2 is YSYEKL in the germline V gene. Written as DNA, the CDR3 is TGCGCCAGCAGCCAAGGTCCTGGACAGCGAAGGACCCAGTACTTC. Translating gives CASSQGPGQRRTQYF.

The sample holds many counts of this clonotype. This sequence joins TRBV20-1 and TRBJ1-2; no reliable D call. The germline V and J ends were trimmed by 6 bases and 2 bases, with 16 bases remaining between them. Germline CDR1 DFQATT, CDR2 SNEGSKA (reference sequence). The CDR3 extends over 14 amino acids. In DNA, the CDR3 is TGCAGTGCGCGGATGACCGACGTAAACTATGGCTACACCTTC. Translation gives CSARMTDVNYGYTF.

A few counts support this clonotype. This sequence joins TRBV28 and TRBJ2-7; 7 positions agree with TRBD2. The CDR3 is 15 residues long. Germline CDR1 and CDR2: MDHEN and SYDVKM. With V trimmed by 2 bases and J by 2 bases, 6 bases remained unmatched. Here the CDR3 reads CASSLASGSTYEQYF. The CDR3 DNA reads TGTGCCAGCAGTTTAGCTAGCGGTTCGACCTACGAGCAGTACTTC.

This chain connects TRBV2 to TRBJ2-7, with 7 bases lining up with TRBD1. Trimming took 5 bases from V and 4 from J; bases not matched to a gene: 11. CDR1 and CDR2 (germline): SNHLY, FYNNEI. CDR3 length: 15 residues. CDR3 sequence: CASSLTGTVEYEQYF. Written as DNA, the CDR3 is TGTGCCAGCAGTCTAACCGGGACAGTAGAGTACGAGCAGTACTTC.

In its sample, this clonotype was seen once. As DNA, the CDR3 is TGTGCCAGCAGCCAAGATGGACAGGGGGCGCGATCTAAGCCCCAGCATTTT. Amino acid sequence: CASSQDGQGARSKPQHF. The gene calls are TRBV12-3 or TRBV12-4 and TRBJ1-5; 11 nucleotides match TRBD1. The CDR3 spans 17 residues. V was pared by 6 bases and J by 8 bases, with 15 bases of the junction left unmatched.

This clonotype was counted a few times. This chain's CDR3 is CASSFTGTTRMSEQFF. The CDR3 region has the DNA TGTGCCAGTAGCTTTACCGGGACAACTCGAATGAGTGAGCAGTTCTTC. The rearrangement joins TRBV19 to TRBJ2-1, with TRBD1 as a possible D gene (6 bases). The CDR3 sequence is 16 residues long. V was shortened by 6 bases and J by 9 bases, with 24 bases between the two germline ends. CDR1 and CDR2 (germline): LNHDA, SQIVND (reference sequence).